The source of this TCR beta chain is a study of cytomegalovirus exposure and HLA in healthy donors. The study ran its PCR with 60 Vbeta and 13 Jbeta primers. Repertoires were generated with immunoSEQ multiplex PCR, while TCRdb's copy carries only in-frame clones and drops some. The sample lists approximately 120,000 clones; about 82% were seen once. To note about this clone: The antigen is undetermined.

Overall study findings and caveats: The records held CMV serostatus as the only immune exposure information.

The source is a man in his fifties or sixties in good health and CMV-seronegative. The sequencing input was PBMCs.

The CDR3 loop reads CASSVPGTSPTDTQYF. The CDR3 DNA reads as TGTGCCAGCAGCGTGCCCGGGACTAGTCCCACAGATACGCAGTATTTT. The chain uses TRBV7-2 and TRBJ2-3, with 8 bases matching TRBD2. CDR1 is SGHTA, CDR2 FQGNSA, per germline. With 5 bases clipped from V and 2 bases from J, the junction kept 9 bases outside the gene matches. CDR3 length: 16 amino acids.